The sequence of this T cell receptor (beta chain) was determined in a study of identifying expanded T cells in peripheral blood. Whole-study results and caveats: Variance in clone template counts between approximately two-week samples significantly increased with total template count across all healthy donors.

Germline V gene lookup returns CDR1 SSHAT and CDR2 FNYEAQ (reference sequence). The CDR3 is 18 residues long. Produced via immunoSEQ multiplex PCR; TCRdb's table is partial and in-frame only. The sample lists approximately 91,000 clones; approximately 90% were seen once. For this clone: The antigen remains undetermined. One junction end disagrees with the germline gene, perhaps due to a read error.

Collection occurred without any documented infections or immune events in donors. The V and J genes are TRBV7-7 and TRBJ2-7; TRBD2 matches 7 bases. Source material: blood. The receptor's source is a person between 18 and 70 years old in good health. DNA for the CDR3: TGTGCCAGCAGCGCCCCGGCGGGGGTAGGAGCGGTCCCTACGAGCAGTCTCTTC. It is translated as CASSAPAGVGAVPTSSLF.